The 2 T cell receptor beta chains below come from one sample, sequenced in a study of T cells in Graves' hyperthyroidism and ophthalmopathy. Amplification of TCR beta CDR3 regions used RNA as the template. An initial round of RT-PCR targeting the TCR CDR3 relied on the HTBI primer set. A single record per CDR3 protein comes from TCRdb applying MiXCR to the multiplex PCR reads. Here the sample spans 460,000 or so distinct CDR3 sequences, about an eighth being singletons. Sequenced material: blood. All receptors come from a woman aged 18-29 years with Graves' hyperthyroidism.

This chain uses TRBV20-1 with TRBJ1-6, with TRBD1 identical over 7 bases. The germline CDR1 and CDR2 sequences are DFQATT and SNEGSKA (reference sequence). The CDR3 totals 10 residues. After removal of 8 bases from V and 8 bases from J, the junction contained 0 bases not matched to a gene. The CDR3: CSTGDSPLHF. The CDR3 DNA sequence: TGCAGTACAGGGGATTCACCCCTCCACTTT.

The CDR3 DNA sequence: TGTGCCACCAGCGCAGGACTAGCGGGGGGGAGAGTCACAGATACGCAGTATTTT. It encodes CATSAGLAGGRVTDTQYF. This rearrangement joins TRBV24-1 to TRBJ2-3; TRBD2 matches at 15 bases. CDR1 KGHDR and CDR2 SFDVKD come from the germline V gene. The CDR3 is 18 amino acids. Trimming at V came to 7 bases and at J to 2 bases, leaving 9 bases not matched to a gene.